One sample yielded the 18 T cell receptor beta chains listed below, sequenced in a study of T-cell memory formation after mild COVID-19. Each CDR3 protein is one row after TCRdb ran MiXCR on the 5' RACE reads. The sample contains 350,000 to 400,000 distinct CDR3 sequences, under 25% of which appear only once. The specimen sequenced was PBMCs or a T cell subset sorted from them (not recorded which). The receptors originated from an adult woman who had mild COVID-19 (a few samples of this study predate the infection). Cell type and time point are not known.

This clonotype was counted between two and nine times. The chain joins TRBV3-1 to TRBJ1-5; D is possibly TRBD1 (5 bases). The CDR3 runs to 16 residues. The V gene lost 3 bases and the J gene lost 6 bases, with 18 bases spanning the gap. CDR1 is LGHDT, CDR2 YNNKEL, per germline (reference sequence). CDR3 sequence (DNA): TGTGCCAGCAGCCATACAGGTGCCGGAAGGGTTCAGCCCCAGCATTTT. Translation: CASSHTGAGRVQPQHF.

The V call is TRBV20-1, the J call TRBJ2-1, with 10 bases lining up with TRBD2. Germline CDR1 DFQATT, CDR2 SNEGSKA (reference sequence). The junction had 6 bases not matched to a gene; V was cut back by 0 bases and J by 7 bases. The CDR3 is 15 amino acids. The CDR3: CSARDLSGGENEQFF. The DNA for the CDR3 is TGCAGTGCTAGAGATCTCAGCGGGGGGGAAAATGAGCAGTTCTTC.

The V and J genes are TRBV20-1 and TRBJ2-3; D is undetermined. The germline V and J ends were trimmed by 4 bases and 1 base, with 15 bases remaining between them. The CDR3 consists of 15 residues. CDR1 and CDR2 (germline): DFQATT, SNEGSKA (reference sequence). The CDR3 DNA follows: TGCAGTGCTAAAAGAACCCTCCCGCGCACAGATACGCAGTATTTT. It specifies CSAKRTLPRTDTQYF.

J is TRBJ2-1 and V is TRBV30; D unresolved. Germline V gives CDR1 GTSNPN, CDR2 SVGIG (reference sequence). There are 14 residues in the CDR3. V was trimmed by 5 bases and J by 1 base, leaving 12 bases between them. CDR3 protein: CAWLGMVSYNEQFF. The CDR3 nucleotides are TGTGCCTGGTTGGGGATGGTATCCTACAATGAGCAGTTCTTC.

This clonotype occurred a few times. This chain uses TRBV20-1 with TRBJ1-2, with 8 bases matching TRBD1. This CDR3 is 13 amino acids long. The germline gives CDR1 DFQATT, CDR2 SNEGSKA (reference sequence). The J segment lost 4 bases and the V segment lost 6 bases, leaving 7 bases of the junction unmatched. The CDR3 region is CSAGQGRVYGYTF. The CDR3, as DNA: TGCAGTGCCGGACAGGGACGGGTCTATGGCTACACCTTC.

There are a few counts of this clonotype. The chain uses TRBV4-3 and TRBJ2-4; D ambiguous. Per the germline V gene, CDR1 is LGHNA and CDR2 is YSLEER. The CDR3 consists of 15 residues. The V and J ends lost 5 bases and 0 bases respectively, with 11 bases between them. DNA for the CDR3: TGCGCCAGCAGCACCCAGCTGTTAGCCAAAAACATTCAGTACTTC. Amino acids: CASSTQLLAKNIQYF.

The V gene is TRBV29-1, the J gene TRBJ1-1; D might be TRBD1 (5 bases). The CDR3 covers 14 residues. Germline loops: CDR1 SQVTM, CDR2 ANQGSEA. Between the trimmed V and J ends, which lost 6 bases and 0 bases, there was a span of 14 bases. The CDR3 sequence: CSVLEMGVNTEAFF. Written as DNA, the CDR3 is TGCAGCGTACTAGAAATGGGGGTGAACACTGAAGCTTTCTTT.

This clonotype came up a few times. The rearrangement links TRBV12-3 or TRBV12-4 to TRBJ1-2; D perhaps matches TRBD1 (5 bases). V was clipped by 1 base and J by 0 bases, with 9 bases between them. CDR3 length: 15 amino acids. CDR3 nucleotides: TGTGCCAGCAGTTTAGGGGGCAGGCCTAACTATGGCTACACCTTC. Its translation: CASSLGGRPNYGYTF.

The sample holds a few counts of this clonotype. The CDR3 DNA reads as TGTGCCAGCTCACCCGAACAAAGACACACCTATGGCTACACCTTC. It is translated as CASSPEQRHTYGYTF. V and J are TRBV18 and TRBJ1-2; D gene uncertain. The CDR3 spans 15 residues. V lost 3 bases to trimming and J lost 4 bases, with 15 bases between them. Germline V gene lookup returns CDR1 KGHSH and CDR2 LQKENI.

There are a few counts of this clonotype. The rearrangement uses TRBV10-3 and TRBJ2-7; 8 bases agree with TRBD1. This CDR3 contains 16 residues. Unmatched junction bases numbered 7, after V lost 2 bases and J lost 1 base. Germline CDR1 ENHRY, CDR2 SYGVKD. The CDR3 spells CAISETRDRKSYEQYF. DNA for the CDR3: TGTGCCATCAGTGAGACCCGGGACAGGAAGTCCTACGAGCAGTACTTC.

The chain recombines TRBV20-1 with TRBJ2-5; 8 nucleotides align to TRBD2. After removal of 3 bases from V and 2 bases from J, the junction contained 8 bases not matched to a gene. From germline, CDR1 is DFQATT and CDR2 SNEGSKA (reference sequence). The CDR3 has 15 amino acids. The CDR3 sequence is CSASYGSGAQETQYF. CDR3 in DNA: TGCAGTGCTAGTTATGGTAGCGGGGCACAAGAGACCCAGTACTTC.

The rearrangement joins TRBV7-3 to TRBJ2-2; no clear D gene. This CDR3 has 14 residues. Trimming left V 5 bases short and J 3 bases short, with 10 bases between. In germline, CDR1 is SGHTA, CDR2 FQGTGA. Written as DNA, the CDR3 is TGTGCCAGCAGCCTGCACAAGTACACCGGGGAGCTGTTTTTT. This encodes CASSLHKYTGELFF.

This clonotype was detected only a few times. J is TRBJ2-3 and V is TRBV7-2; 8 positions match TRBD2. The CDR3 length is 17 residues. V was clipped by 6 bases and J by 4 bases; unmatched bases: 15. The germline gives CDR1 SGHTA, CDR2 FQGNSA. CDR3: CASSQNGGGRLADTQYF. DNA for the CDR3: TGTGCCAGCAGTCAAAATGGCGGCGGGAGGCTGGCAGATACGCAGTATTTT.

In its sample, this clonotype was seen a few times. The chain uses TRBV7-8 and TRBJ2-5, with D perhaps matching TRBD1 (6 bases). The V end was cut by 1 base, the J end by 5 bases, with 14 bases between. This CDR3 region has 15 residues. CDR1 and CDR2 (germline): SGHVS, FQNEAQ. The CDR3 DNA follows: TGTGCCAGCAGCTTAGGTTCAGGGGCGGGCGAGACCCAGTACTTC. It yields the protein CASSLGSGAGETQYF.

The chain links TRBV5-6 to TRBJ2-5; the match to TRBD2 covers 11 bases. V shed 0 bases, J shed 5 bases, and the junction held 15 bases outside the gene matches. Germline V gene lookup returns CDR1 SGHDT and CDR2 YYEEEE. The CDR3 covers 19 residues. The DNA for the CDR3 is TGTGCCAGCAGCTTGGCCATCCTGGAAGCTAGCGGGGGGCGGGAGACCCAGTACTTC. As protein: CASSLAILEASGGRETQYF. The full variable domain, completed using reference TRBV5-6 and TRBJ2-5, is DAGVTQSPTHLIKTRGQQVTLRCSPKSGHDTVSWYQQALGQGPQFIFQYYEEEERQRGNFPDRFSGHQFPNYSSELNVNALLLGDSALYLCASSLAILEASGGRETQYFGPGTRLLVL.

The genes are TRBV6-5 and TRBJ2-7; no definite D call. This CDR3 has 13 amino acids. CDR1 MNHEY and CDR2 SVGAGI come from the germline V gene. The V gene lost 2 bases and the J gene lost 5 bases, with 10 bases spanning the gap. This chain's CDR3 is CASSYAGLHEQYF. For the CDR3, the DNA is TGTGCCAGCAGTTACGCTGGGCTCCACGAGCAGTACTTC.

The chain has TRBV20-1 and TRBJ2-5; no firm D call. CDR1 and CDR2 from the germline V gene are DFQATT and SNEGSKA (reference sequence). The V and J ends lost 0 bases and 5 bases respectively, with 16 bases between them. The CDR3 runs 15 residues. The CDR3 DNA is TGCAGTGCTAGAGATCTGTGGGAAGGGCGCGAGACCCAGTACTTC. Amino acid sequence: CSARDLWEGRETQYF.

Many counts were recorded for this clonotype. V is TRBV7-9 and J is TRBJ2-1; TRBD2 might be the D (6 bases). This CDR3 is 14 amino acids long. Looked up from germline, CDR1 is SEHNR and CDR2 is FQNEAQ (reference sequence). V lost 0 bases to trimming and J lost 4 bases, with 7 bases between them. As DNA, the CDR3 is TGTGCCAGCAGCTTAGCGGGAGGATACAATGAGCAGTTCTTC. Encoded protein: CASSLAGGYNEQFF.